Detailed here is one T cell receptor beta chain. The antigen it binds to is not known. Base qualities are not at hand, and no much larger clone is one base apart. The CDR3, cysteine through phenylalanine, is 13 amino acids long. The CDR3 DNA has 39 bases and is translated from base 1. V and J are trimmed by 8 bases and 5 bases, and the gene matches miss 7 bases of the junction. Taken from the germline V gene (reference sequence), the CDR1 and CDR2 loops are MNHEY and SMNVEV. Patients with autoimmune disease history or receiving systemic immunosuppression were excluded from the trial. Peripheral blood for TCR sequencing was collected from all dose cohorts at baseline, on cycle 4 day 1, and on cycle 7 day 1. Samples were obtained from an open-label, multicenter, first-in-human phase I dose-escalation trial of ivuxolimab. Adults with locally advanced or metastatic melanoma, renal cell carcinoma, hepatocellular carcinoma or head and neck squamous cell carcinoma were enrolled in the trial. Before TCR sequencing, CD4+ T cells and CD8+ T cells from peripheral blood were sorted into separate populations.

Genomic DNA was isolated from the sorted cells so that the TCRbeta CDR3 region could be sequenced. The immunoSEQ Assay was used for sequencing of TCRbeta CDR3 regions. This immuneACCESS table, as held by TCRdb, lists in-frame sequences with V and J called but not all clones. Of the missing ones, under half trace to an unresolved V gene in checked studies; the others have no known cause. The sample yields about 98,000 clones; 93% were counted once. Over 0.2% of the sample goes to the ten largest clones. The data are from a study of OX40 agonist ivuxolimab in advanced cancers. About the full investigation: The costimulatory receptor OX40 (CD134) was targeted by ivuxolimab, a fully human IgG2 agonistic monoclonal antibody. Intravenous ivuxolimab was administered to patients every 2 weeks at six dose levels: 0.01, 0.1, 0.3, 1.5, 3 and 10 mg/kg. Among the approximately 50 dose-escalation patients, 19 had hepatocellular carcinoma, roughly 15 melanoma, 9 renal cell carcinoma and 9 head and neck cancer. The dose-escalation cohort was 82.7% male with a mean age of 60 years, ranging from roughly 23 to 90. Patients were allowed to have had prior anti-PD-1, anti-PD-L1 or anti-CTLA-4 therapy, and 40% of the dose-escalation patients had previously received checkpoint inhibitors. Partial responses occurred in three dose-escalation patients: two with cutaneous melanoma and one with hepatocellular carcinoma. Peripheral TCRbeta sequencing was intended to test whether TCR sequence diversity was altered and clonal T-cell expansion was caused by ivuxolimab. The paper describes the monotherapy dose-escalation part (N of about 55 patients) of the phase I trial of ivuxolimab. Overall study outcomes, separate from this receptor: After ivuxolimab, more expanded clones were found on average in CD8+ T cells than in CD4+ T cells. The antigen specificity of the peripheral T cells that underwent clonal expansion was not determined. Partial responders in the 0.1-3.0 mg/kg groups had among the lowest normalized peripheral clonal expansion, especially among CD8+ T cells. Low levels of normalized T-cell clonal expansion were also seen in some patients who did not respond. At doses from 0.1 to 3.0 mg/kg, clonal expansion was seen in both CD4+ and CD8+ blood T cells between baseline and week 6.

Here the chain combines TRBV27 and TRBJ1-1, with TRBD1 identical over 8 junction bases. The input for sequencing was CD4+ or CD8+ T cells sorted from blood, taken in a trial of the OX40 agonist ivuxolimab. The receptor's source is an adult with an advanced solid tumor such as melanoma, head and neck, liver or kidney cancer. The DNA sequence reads TGTGCCAGCTCGGGACAGGCGGGAACTGAAGCTTTCTTT. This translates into CASSGQAGTEAFF.